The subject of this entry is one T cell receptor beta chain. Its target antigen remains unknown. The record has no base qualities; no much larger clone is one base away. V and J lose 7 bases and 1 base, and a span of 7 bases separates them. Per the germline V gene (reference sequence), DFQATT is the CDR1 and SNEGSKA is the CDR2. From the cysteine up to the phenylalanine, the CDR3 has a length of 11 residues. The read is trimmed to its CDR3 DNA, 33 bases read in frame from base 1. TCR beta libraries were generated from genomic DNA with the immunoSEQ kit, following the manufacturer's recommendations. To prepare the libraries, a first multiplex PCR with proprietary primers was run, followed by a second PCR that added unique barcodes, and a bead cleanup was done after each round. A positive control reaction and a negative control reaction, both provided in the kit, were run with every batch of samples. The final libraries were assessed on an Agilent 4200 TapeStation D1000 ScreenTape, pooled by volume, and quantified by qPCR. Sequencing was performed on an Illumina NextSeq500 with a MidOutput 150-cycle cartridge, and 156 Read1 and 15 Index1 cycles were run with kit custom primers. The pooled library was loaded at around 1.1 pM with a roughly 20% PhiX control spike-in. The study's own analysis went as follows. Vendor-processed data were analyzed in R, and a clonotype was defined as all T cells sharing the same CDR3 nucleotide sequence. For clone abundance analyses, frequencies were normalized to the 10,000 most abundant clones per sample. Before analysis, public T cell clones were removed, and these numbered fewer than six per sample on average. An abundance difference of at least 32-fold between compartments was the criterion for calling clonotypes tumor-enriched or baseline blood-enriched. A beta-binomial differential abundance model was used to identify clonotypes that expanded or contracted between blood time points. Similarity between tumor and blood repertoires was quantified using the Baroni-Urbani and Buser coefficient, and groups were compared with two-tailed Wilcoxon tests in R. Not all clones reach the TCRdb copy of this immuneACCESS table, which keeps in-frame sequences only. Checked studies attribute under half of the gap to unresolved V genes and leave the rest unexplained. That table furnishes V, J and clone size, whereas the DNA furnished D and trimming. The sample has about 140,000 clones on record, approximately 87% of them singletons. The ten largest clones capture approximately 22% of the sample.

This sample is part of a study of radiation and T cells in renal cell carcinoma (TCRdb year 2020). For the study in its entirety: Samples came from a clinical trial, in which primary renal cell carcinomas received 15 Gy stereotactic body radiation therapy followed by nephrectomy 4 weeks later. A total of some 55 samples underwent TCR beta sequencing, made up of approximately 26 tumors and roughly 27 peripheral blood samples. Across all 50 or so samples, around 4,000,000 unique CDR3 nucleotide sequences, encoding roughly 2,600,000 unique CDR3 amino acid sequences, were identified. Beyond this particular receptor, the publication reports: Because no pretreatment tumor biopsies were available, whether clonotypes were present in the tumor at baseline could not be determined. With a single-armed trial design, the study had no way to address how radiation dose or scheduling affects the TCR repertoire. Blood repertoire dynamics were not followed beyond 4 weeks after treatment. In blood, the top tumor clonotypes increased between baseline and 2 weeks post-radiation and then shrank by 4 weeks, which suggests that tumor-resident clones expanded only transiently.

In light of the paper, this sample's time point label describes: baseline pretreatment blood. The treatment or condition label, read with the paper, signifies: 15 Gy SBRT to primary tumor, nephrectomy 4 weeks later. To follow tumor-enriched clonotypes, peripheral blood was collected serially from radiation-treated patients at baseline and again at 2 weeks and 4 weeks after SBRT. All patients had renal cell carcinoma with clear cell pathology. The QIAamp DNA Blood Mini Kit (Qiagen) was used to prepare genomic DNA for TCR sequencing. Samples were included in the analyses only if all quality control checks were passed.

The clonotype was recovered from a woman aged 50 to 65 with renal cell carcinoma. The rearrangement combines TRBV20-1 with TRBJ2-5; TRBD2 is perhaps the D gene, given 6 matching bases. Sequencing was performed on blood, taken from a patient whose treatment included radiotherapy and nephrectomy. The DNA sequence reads TGCAGTGTACTAGCCCAAGAGACCCAGTACTTC. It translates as CSVLAQETQYF.